This T cell receptor beta chain came from a study of control samples from healthy donors and cancer patients. Trimming shortened V by 4 bases and J by 7 bases, and 25 bases separated the two germline ends. This CDR3 has 16 amino acids. Germline V gene lookup returns CDR1 SQVTM and CDR2 ANQGSEA. Libraries were prepared by immunoSEQ multiplex PCR; TCRdb keeps only in-frame clonotypes and omits some of them. The table includes 65,000 to 70,000 clones, 75% to 90% detected once. The TCR originated in a woman aged 50 to 60 with lung cancer. The V and J genes are TRBV29-1 and TRBJ1-2; possibly TRBD1 for D (6 bases). Sequencing input: PBMCs. CDR3: CSVGVLQGGGLPGYTF. CDR3 coding DNA: TGCAGCGTTGGGGTCCTCCAAGGGGGGGGACTGCCTGGCTACACCTTC.